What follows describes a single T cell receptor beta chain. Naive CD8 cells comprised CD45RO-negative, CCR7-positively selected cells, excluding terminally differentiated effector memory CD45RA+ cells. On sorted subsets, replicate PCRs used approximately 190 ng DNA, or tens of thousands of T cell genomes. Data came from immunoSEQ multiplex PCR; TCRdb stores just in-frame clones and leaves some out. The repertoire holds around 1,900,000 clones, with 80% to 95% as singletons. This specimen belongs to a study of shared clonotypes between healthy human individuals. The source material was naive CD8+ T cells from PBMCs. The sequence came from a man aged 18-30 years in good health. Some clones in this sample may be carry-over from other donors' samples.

The CDR3 bases are TGTGCCAGCAGCCTCGGGGCTGGGGGAGAGACCCAGTACTTC. This codes for CASSLGAGGETQYF. The chain couples TRBV7-9 to TRBJ2-5; either TRBD1 or TRBD2 may fit D (5 bases each). Germline values: CDR1 SEHNR, CDR2 FQNEAQ (reference sequence). The CDR3 spans 14 residues. V lost 5 bases to trimming and J lost 4 bases, with 14 bases between them.